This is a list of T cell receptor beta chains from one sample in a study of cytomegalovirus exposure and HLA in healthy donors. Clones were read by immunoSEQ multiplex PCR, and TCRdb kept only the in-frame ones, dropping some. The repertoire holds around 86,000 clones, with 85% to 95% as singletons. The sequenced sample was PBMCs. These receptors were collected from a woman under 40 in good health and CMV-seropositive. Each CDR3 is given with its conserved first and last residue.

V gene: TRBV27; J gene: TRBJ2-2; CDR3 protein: CASSRGLNTGELFF
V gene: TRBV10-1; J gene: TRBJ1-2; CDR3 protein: CASRLQGNYGYTF
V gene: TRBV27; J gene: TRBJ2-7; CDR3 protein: CASSTTQQGWREGGYEQYF
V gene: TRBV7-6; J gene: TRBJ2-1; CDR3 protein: CASSRARQTYNEQFF
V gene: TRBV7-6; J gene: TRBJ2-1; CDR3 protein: CASSLALSRGRGYNEQFF
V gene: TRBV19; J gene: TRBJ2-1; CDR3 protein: CASISLGQGGRNEQFF
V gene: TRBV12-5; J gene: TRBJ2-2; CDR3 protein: CASGLVHQNTGELFF
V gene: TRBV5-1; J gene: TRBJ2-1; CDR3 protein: CASSLGTSGIPLDEQFF
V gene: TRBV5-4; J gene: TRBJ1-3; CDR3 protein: CASSLVSGGGGNTIYF
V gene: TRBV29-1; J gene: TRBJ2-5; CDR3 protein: CSVVYGGETQYF
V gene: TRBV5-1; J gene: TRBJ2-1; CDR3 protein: CASSFGTGGYNEQFF
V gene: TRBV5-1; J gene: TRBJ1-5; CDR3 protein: CASSLGYRGLSNQPQHF
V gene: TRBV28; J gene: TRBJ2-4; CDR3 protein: CASSETGLPPQNIQYF
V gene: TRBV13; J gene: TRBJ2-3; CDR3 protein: CASSLGQGIDTQYF
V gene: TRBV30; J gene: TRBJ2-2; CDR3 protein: CAWSEPSSGTYTGELFF
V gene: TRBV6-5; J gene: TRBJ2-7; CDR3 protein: CASGQIHYEQYF
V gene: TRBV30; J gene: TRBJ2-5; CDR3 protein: CAWSVGETQYF
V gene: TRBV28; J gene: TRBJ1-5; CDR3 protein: CASSPYRTGNQPQHF
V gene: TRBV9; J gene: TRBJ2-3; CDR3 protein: CASSVGRYSGDTQYF
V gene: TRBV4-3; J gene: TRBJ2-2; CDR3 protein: CASSQEVGAGGSGELFF
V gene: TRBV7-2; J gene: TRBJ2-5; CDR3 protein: CASSLDRTMQYF
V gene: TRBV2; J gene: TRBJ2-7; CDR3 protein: CASSETLWVAASGSSGTNYEQYF
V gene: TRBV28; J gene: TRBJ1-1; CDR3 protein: CASRPTVNTEAFF
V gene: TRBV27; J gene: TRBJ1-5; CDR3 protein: CASSTGTREGQPQHF
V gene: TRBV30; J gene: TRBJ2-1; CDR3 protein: CAWSGDYTKNNEQFF
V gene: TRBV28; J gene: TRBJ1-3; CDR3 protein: CASKDEGVGGNTIYF
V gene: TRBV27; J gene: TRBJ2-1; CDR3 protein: CASSLEGGLNNEQFF
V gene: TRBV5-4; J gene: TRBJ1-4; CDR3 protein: CASTRGGGEKLFF
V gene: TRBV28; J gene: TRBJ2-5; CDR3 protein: CASSWDTEETQYF
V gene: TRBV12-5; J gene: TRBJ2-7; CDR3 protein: CASGLVSRFSYEQYF
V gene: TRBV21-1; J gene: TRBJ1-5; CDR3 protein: CASSKMFSTGNQPQHF
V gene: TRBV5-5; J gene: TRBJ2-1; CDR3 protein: CASNHGGTGPYNEQFF
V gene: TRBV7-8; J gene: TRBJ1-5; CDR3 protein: CASSLFGGGGRNQPQHF
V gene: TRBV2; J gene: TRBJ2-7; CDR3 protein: CASSYVDEQYF
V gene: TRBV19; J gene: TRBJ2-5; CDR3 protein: CASSIGTGQNQETQYF
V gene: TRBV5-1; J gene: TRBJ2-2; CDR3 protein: CASSLGAAANTGELFF
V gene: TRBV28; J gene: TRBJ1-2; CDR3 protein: CASSVTWTGQDNYGYTF
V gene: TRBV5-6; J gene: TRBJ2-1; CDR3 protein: CASSYRTSDGEQFF
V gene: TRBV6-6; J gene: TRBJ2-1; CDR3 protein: CASSPDYNNEQFF
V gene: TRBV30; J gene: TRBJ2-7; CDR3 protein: CAWSVRTGGPYEQYF
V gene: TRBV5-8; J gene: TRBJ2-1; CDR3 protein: CASSLRGLAGGVGHNEQFF
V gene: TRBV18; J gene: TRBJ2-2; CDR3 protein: CASSPGARNTGELFF
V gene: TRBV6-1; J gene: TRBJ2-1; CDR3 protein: CASSDKLAGGSYNEQFF
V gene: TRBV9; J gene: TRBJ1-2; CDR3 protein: CASSPGVPTGGYTF
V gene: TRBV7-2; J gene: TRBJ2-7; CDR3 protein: CASSLEHATGAYEQYF
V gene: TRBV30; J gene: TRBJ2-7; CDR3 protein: CAWSTEQDGAGAYEQYF
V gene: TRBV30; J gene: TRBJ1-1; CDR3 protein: CAWSPRAYGGTEAFF
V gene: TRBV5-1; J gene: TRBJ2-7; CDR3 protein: CASSLEPSGSYEQYF
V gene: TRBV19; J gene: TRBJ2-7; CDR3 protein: CASRGGFYEQYF
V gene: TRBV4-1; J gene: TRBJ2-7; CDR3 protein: CASSQENKLAGYEQYF
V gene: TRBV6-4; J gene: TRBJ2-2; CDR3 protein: CASSEQANTGELFF
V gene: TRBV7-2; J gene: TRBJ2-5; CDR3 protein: CASSLSPSQVETQYF
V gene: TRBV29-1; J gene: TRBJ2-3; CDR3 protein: CSVEASGRVDTQYF
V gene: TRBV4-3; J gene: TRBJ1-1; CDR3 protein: CASSHLTGSNTEAFF
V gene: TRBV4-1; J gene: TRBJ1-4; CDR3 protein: CASSGRDRGLEEKLFF
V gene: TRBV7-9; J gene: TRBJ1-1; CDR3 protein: CASSPRNQREKNTEAFF
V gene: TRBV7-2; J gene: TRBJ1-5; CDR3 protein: CASSLASQGYSNQPQHF
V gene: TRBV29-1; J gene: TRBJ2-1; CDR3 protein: CSTLTSGRANEQFF
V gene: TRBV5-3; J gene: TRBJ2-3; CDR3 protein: CARSLVGQGICANRFNKDTDTQYF
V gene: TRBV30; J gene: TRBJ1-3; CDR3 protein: CAWSVLQGSGNTIYF